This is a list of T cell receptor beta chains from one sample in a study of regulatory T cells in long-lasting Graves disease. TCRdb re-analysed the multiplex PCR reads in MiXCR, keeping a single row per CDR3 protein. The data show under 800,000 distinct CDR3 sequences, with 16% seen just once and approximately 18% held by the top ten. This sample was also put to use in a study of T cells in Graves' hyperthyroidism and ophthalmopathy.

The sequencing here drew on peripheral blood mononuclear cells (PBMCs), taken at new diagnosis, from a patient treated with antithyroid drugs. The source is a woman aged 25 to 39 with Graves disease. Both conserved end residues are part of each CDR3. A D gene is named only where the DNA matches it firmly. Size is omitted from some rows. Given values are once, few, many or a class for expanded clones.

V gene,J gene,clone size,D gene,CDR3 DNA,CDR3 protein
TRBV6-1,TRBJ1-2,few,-,TGTGCCAGCAGTGATATAGGCAGTTGGGGCTACACCTTC,CASSDIGSWGYTF
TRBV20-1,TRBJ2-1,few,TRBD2,TGCAGTGCTAGAGATTCCAAAGCGGGGACCCAGGGGCAGTTCTTC,CSARDSKAGTQGQFF
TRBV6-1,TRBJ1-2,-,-,TGTGCCAGCAGTGAGTCAAGGGGAACCTATGGCTACACCTTC,CASSESRGTYGYTF
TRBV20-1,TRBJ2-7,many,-,TGCAGTGCCAAAGACAGCTCCTACACCTACGAGCAGTACTTC,CSAKDSSYTYEQYF
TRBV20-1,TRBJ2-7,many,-,TGCAGTGTCTTGCCACTAGTGGGAGAGGTCTACTTC,CSVLPLVGEVYF
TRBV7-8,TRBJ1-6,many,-,TGTGCCAGCAGCGCAGACTGGCTTAATTCACCCCTCCACTTT,CASSADWLNSPLHF
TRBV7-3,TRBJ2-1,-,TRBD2,TGTGCCAGCAGCCCCCCCTCCGGGACTAGCGCATACAATGAGCAGTTCTTC,CASSPPSGTSAYNEQFF
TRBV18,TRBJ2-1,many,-,TGTGCCAGCTCACCGGTGGAGGGGGCTAGGAATGAGCAGTTCTTC,CASSPVEGARNEQFF
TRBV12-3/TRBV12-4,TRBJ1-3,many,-,TGTGCCAGCACCTACAGGGTCTCTGGAAACACCATATATTTT,CASTYRVSGNTIYF
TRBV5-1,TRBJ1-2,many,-,TGCGCCAGCAGCTTCTGGGAGGGCAACTATGGCTACACCTTC,CASSFWEGNYGYTF
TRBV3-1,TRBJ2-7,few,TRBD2,TGTGCCAGCAGCTATAGCGGGAGGGCCTACGAGCAGTACTTC,CASSYSGRAYEQYF
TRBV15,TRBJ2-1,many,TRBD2,TGTGCCACCAGCACACTAGCGGGAGGGGTCAATGAGCAGTTCTTC,CATSTLAGGVNEQFF
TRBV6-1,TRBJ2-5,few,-,TGTGCCAGCAGGCCCCGGTTGGGGCAAGAGACCCAGTACTTC,CASRPRLGQETQYF
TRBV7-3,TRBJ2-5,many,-,TGTGCCAGCAGCTTATATAGGCAAGAGACCCAGTACTTC,CASSLYRQETQYF
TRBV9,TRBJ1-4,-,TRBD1,TGTGCCAGCAGCCCCGGGACAGGGTCTGAAAAACTGTTTTTT,CASSPGTGSEKLFF
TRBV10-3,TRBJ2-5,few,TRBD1,TGTGCCATCCGCCCAGACAGGGGCGGAGAGACCCAGTACTTC,CAIRPDRGGETQYF
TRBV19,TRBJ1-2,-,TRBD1,TGTGCCAGTAGTGCGACAGGGACAGGTCGGCACTATGGCTACACCTTC,CASSATGTGRHYGYTF
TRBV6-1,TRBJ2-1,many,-,TGTGCCAGCATTCTGGGTGAGGTCTCCTACAATGAGCAGTTCTTC,CASILGEVSYNEQFF
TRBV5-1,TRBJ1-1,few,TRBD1,TGCGCCAGCAGCGGGGACAGTTCGAACACTGAAGCTTTCTTT,CASSGDSSNTEAFF
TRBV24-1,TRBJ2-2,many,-,TGTGCCACAAGAAGGGATAACACCGGGGAGCTGTTTTTT,CATRRDNTGELFF
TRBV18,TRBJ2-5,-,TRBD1,TGTGCCAGCTCACCAAATAAGAACAGGGGGCAAGAGACCCAGTACTTC,CASSPNKNRGQETQYF
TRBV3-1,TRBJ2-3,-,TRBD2,TGTGCCAGCAGCCCCCGGACTAGTGACACAGATACGCAGTATTTT,CASSPRTSDTDTQYF
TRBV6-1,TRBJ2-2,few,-,TGTGCCAGCACTGAGGAGTATAGGAACACCGGGGAGCTGTTTTTT,CASTEEYRNTGELFF
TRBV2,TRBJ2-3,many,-,TGTGCCAGCAGTGACCACGGGCCGGGGGATACGCAGTATTTT,CASSDHGPGDTQYF